Included here is one T cell receptor (beta chain) sequence, with context. Its target is not known. The CDR3 covers 17 residues. V shed 5 bases, J shed 4 bases, and the junction held 14 bases outside the gene matches. Germline CDR1 MNHEY, CDR2 SMNVEV (reference sequence). The sample belongs to a study of T cell responses to AZD1222 COVID-19 vaccine. The study, taken as a whole, reports: Clonal diversity was possibly underestimated, and white British individuals and females predominated among donors. Spike-specific TCR breadth and depth grew following two AZD1222 doses.

The assay was immunoSEQ multiplex PCR, and TCRdb's table has in-frame clones only and misses some. Of about 120,000 clones detected, roughly 90% appear once; the ten largest clones hold 11% to 15%. The chain joins TRBV27 to TRBJ1-3; the match to TRBD1 covers 7 bases. The material sequenced was peripheral blood, taken on day 0 of AZD1222 vaccination. This clonotype originated in an adult in good health. CDR3 nucleotides: TGTGCCAGCAGTCCAATCGTTCTCTCGACAGGGGGAAACACCATATATTTT. Protein: CASSPIVLSTGGNTIYF.